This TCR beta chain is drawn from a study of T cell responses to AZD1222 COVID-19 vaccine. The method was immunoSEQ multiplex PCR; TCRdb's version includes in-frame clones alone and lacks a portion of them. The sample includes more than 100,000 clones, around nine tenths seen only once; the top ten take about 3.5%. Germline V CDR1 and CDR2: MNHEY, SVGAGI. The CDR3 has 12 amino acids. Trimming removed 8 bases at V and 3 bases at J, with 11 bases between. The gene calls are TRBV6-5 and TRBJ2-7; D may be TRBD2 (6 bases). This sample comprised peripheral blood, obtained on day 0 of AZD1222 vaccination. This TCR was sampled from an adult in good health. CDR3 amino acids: CASSGVLYEQYF. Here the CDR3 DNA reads TGTGCCAGCTCGGGAGTTCTCTACGAGCAGTACTTC.